What follows are 27 T cell receptor beta chains derived from one specimen sequenced in a study of beta chain features in type 1 diabetes. These receptors have no known antigen. Expressed TCRB transcripts were sequenced after all isolated RNA was converted to cDNA. The repertoire was sequenced with immunoSEQ multiplex PCR; TCRdb's copy has only in-frame clones and lacks some. The repertoire includes about 240,000 clones, about 15% of them detected once, and 0.019% sits in the top ten. Regarding the study as a whole: When Type 1 diabetes patients were examined, their TCRB CDR3s proved moderately but significantly shorter in all four CD4+ subsets.

The sample comprised naive CD4+ T cells from blood. These receptor sequences come from a man aged 25 to 40 with type 1 diabetes.

The gene calls are TRBV2 and TRBJ1-2; D gene unclear. The CDR3 loop spans 16 amino acids. V shed 2 bases and J shed 3 bases, with 16 bases lying between them. The germline V gene encodes CDR1 SNHLY and CDR2 FYNNEI. CDR3 DNA sequence: TGTGCCAGCAGTGAAACTAGTCGGGGTTTTGACTATGGCTACACCTTC. Its translation is CASSETSRGFDYGYTF.

The gene calls are TRBV6-5 and TRBJ2-7, with 7 positions matching TRBD1. Germline-derived CDR1 and CDR2 are MNHEY and SVGAGI. The J segment lost 0 bases and the V segment lost 0 bases, leaving 2 bases of the junction unmatched. The CDR3 runs to 15 residues. The CDR3 protein is CASSYSTGNSYEQYF. The DNA of the CDR3 is TGTGCCAGCAGTTACTCGACAGGGAACTCCTACGAGCAGTACTTC.

The V call is TRBV19, the J call TRBJ1-2; a weak D match, TRBD1 (6 bases). CDR3 length: 13 amino acids. Germline-derived CDR1 and CDR2 are LNHDA and SQIVND (reference sequence). V shed 3 bases and J shed 4 bases, with 9 bases lying between them. CDR3 DNA: TGTGCCAGTAGTATCGGGGACACCTATGGCTACACCTTC. It is translated as CASSIGDTYGYTF.

The table lists this clone with a few counts. The chain has TRBV6-6 and TRBJ1-1; D not certain. The germline CDR1 and CDR2 sequences are MNHNY and SVGAGI (reference sequence). The CDR3 extends over 13 amino acids. With 4 bases removed from V and 1 base from J, the gap between germline ends came to 7 bases. The DNA for the CDR3 is TGTGCCAGCAGTTTCCAGGAGAACACTGAAGCTTTCTTT. Residues: CASSFQENTEAFF.

The V gene is TRBV6-6, the J gene TRBJ1-2, with 9 positions matching TRBD1. Trimming at V came to 7 bases and at J to 4 bases, leaving 4 bases not matched to a gene. Per the germline V gene, CDR1 is MNHNY and CDR2 is SVGAGI (reference sequence). The CDR3 contains 13 residues. CDR3 in DNA: TGTGCCAGCACTACAGGGGGCGGCTATGGCTACACCTTC. Translation gives CASTTGGGYGYTF.

This clone was observed a single time. This sequence joins TRBV19 and TRBJ1-1; D is unclear. CDR3 length: 11 residues. Trimming removed 10 bases at V and 0 bases at J, with 6 bases between. CDR1 and CDR2 (germline): LNHDA, SQIVND (reference sequence). The CDR3 sequence: CATRMNTEAFF. CDR3 in DNA: TGTGCCACGAGAATGAACACTGAAGCTTTCTTT.

The DNA of the CDR3 is TGTGCCTGGAGCGGACAGGGGTTTGGCTACACCTTC. Translation: CAWSGQGFGYTF. The chain recombines TRBV30 with TRBJ1-2; 9 nucleotides line up with TRBD1. The ends lost 3 bases at V and 7 bases at J; junction bases unmatched: 3. The CDR3 has 12 residues. Germline lookup yields CDR1 GTSNPN and CDR2 SVGIG (reference sequence).

The chain combines TRBV29-1 with TRBJ1-2; TRBD1 matches 7 bases. From germline, CDR1 is SQVTM and CDR2 ANQGSEA. The CDR3 length is 13 residues. Trimming cost V 2 bases and J 4 bases; bases outside gene matches: 4. In nucleotides, the CDR3 is TGCAGCGTTGAACACAGGGGCGTCTATGGCTACACCTTC. This encodes CSVEHRGVYGYTF.

This clone has only a few counts. The chain combines TRBV30 with TRBJ2-5; D is ambiguous. V lost 3 bases to trimming and J lost 4 bases, with 12 bases between them. The CDR3 is made up of 13 amino acids. CDR1 is GTSNPN, CDR2 SVGIG, per germline (reference sequence). The CDR3 loop reads CAWSRQVPETQYF. CDR3 bases: TGTGCCTGGAGCCGGCAGGTCCCAGAGACCCAGTACTTC.

The genes are TRBV7-9 and TRBJ1-2; 7 bases align to TRBD1. J lost 4 bases, V lost 3 bases, and 14 bases had no gene match. Germline V lookup: CDR1 SEHNR, CDR2 FQNEAQ (reference sequence). The CDR3 is 17 residues long. CDR3 sequence (DNA): TGTGCCAGCAGCTTGCTGACAGGGAGAGGGGCAGCCTATGGCTACACCTTC. Translating gives CASSLLTGRGAAYGYTF.

V gene TRBV18 combines with J gene TRBJ2-5, with 7 nucleotides matching TRBD2. There are 15 residues in the CDR3. V shed 2 bases and J 7 bases; nucleotides not matched to a gene: 10. CDR1 and CDR2 (germline): KGHSH, LQKENI. In nucleotides, the CDR3 is TGTGCCAGCTCACCATCGGCTAGCGGTGAGGGGACCCAGTACTTC. Translating gives CASSPSASGEGTQYF.

The rearrangement links TRBV18 to TRBJ2-7; 10 bases align to TRBD1. The CDR3 has 16 residues. With 2 bases clipped from V and 0 bases from J, the junction kept 4 bases outside the gene matches. Germline V gene lookup returns CDR1 KGHSH and CDR2 LQKENI. The CDR3 DNA is TGTGCCAGCTCACCATTTGGACAGGGGGACTCCTACGAGCAGTACTTC. It specifies CASSPFGQGDSYEQYF. Looking up the rest from reference TRBV18 and TRBJ2-7 gives the full variable domain: NAGVMQNPRHLVRRRGQEARLRCSPMKGHSHVYWYRQLPEEGLKFMVYLQKENIIDESGMPKERFSAEFPKEGPSILRIQQVVRGDSAAYFCASSPFGQGDSYEQYFGPGTRLTVT.

This clone has a handful of counts. The rearrangement joins TRBV6-5 to TRBJ1-5; 8 bases are shared with TRBD1. The CDR3 spans 15 residues. Germline-derived CDR1 and CDR2 are MNHEY and SVGAGI. The V gene end was trimmed by 6 bases and the J gene end by 2 bases; junction bases not matched to a gene: 6. CDR3 protein: CASRTTGAGNQPQHF. The CDR3, as DNA: TGTGCCAGCAGAACGACAGGGGCTGGCAATCAGCCCCAGCATTTT.

V and J are TRBV12-5 and TRBJ2-5; 7 nucleotides align to TRBD1. The J segment lost 5 bases and the V segment lost 6 bases, leaving 9 bases of the junction unmatched. The CDR3 loop spans 14 amino acids. Germline CDR1 reads LGHNT; CDR2 reads FRNRAP. The CDR3 nucleotides are TGTGCTAGTGGCCGCGCAGGGGGAGCGGAGACCCAGTACTTC. Its protein is CASGRAGGAETQYF.

The rearrangement joins TRBV18 to TRBJ2-4; no firm D call. Germline CDR1 reads KGHSH; CDR2 reads LQKENI. Trimming stripped 3 bases from V and 7 bases from J, with 13 bases between. The CDR3 is made up of 14 amino acids. The CDR3: CASSPESTGNIQYF. CDR3 nucleotides: TGTGCCAGCTCACCGGAATCAACCGGGAACATTCAGTACTTC. Looking up the rest from reference TRBV18 and TRBJ2-4 gives the full variable domain: NAGVMQNPRHLVRRRGQEARLRCSPMKGHSHVYWYRQLPEEGLKFMVYLQKENIIDESGMPKERFSAEFPKEGPSILRIQQVVRGDSAAYFCASSPESTGNIQYFGAGTRLSVL.

The chain joins TRBV2 to TRBJ1-5, with D perhaps matching TRBD1 (6 bases). There are 16 residues in the CDR3. V was cut by 7 bases and J by 2 bases, with 18 bases left in between. From germline, CDR1 is SNHLY and CDR2 FYNNEI. CDR3 amino acids: CASTDRRGAGNQPQHF. CDR3 nucleotides: TGTGCCAGCACCGATAGGCGGGGGGCTGGCAATCAGCCCCAGCATTTT.

This clone was seen a handful of times. This sequence joins TRBV5-4 and TRBJ1-2; 9 nucleotides match TRBD1. CDR3 length: 15 residues. In germline, CDR1 is SGHNT, CDR2 YYREEE (reference sequence). With 4 bases clipped from V and 8 bases from J, the junction kept 12 bases outside the gene matches. CDR3 in amino acids: CASSPVVDRGEGYTF. The CDR3 nucleotides are TGTGCCAGCAGCCCGGTCGTGGACAGGGGTGAAGGCTACACCTTC.

This clone was found a few times. The chain uses TRBV11-2 and TRBJ1-1; the D is unclear. V lost 1 base to trimming and J lost 0 bases, with 6 bases between them. Germline V gives CDR1 SGHAT, CDR2 FQNNGV. The CDR3 sequence is 14 residues long. CDR3 sequence: CASSLVRVNTEAFF. In nucleotides, the CDR3 is TGTGCCAGCAGCTTAGTGCGGGTGAACACTGAAGCTTTCTTT.

The J gene is TRBJ2-1, the V gene TRBV9, with a possible D match to TRBD2 (6 bases). Germline V gene lookup returns CDR1 SGDLS and CDR2 YYNGEE. V was trimmed by 5 bases and J by 6 bases, leaving 15 bases between them. The CDR3 runs to 14 residues. This CDR3 reads CASRREIRTNEQFF. The CDR3 DNA is TGTGCCAGCAGACGGGAGATTAGGACCAATGAGCAGTTCTTC.

This clone has a handful of counts. The gene calls are TRBV6-6 and TRBJ1-5; D might be TRBD1 (5 bases). V was shortened by 0 bases and J by 0 bases, with 6 bases between the two germline ends. Germline V gene lookup returns CDR1 MNHNY and CDR2 SVGAGI (reference sequence). The CDR3 is made up of 15 amino acids. The CDR3 sequence: CASSYSGDSNQPQHF. For the CDR3, the DNA is TGTGCCAGCAGTTACTCAGGGGATAGCAATCAGCCCCAGCATTTT.

This clone showed up just a few times. The CDR3 DNA follows: TGCGCCAGCAGCCAAGTTCAGTCCGGGGATCGGGGGTTTGGGTCACCCCTCCACTTT. It yields the protein CASSQVQSGDRGFGSPLHF. The chain links TRBV4-1 to TRBJ1-6; possible D gene TRBD1, 5 bases. The CDR3 totals 19 residues. The V end lost 1 base, the J end lost 10 bases, and 26 bases lay between the germline ends. Germline V lookup: CDR1 MGHRA, CDR2 YSYEKL.

The chain has TRBV18 and TRBJ2-7; D remains unclear. The CDR3 sequence is 15 residues long. The V gene lost 6 bases and the J gene lost 0 bases, with 15 bases spanning the gap. The germline V gene encodes CDR1 KGHSH and CDR2 LQKENI. As DNA, the CDR3 is TGTGCCAGCTCCCCCTCAACAGTTAGCTCCTACGAGCAGTACTTC. Translating gives CASSPSTVSSYEQYF.

The chain joins TRBV2 to TRBJ1-2; D perhaps matches TRBD1 (5 bases). Trimming took 9 bases from V and 8 from J, leaving 16 bases between them. The germline CDR1 and CDR2 sequences are SNHLY and FYNNEI. This CDR3 has 12 amino acids. The chain's CDR3 is CASERGPLGYTF. The CDR3 DNA reads TGTGCCAGTGAGCGGGGCCCTCTCGGCTACACCTTC. Based on the CDR3 plus reference TRBV2 and TRBJ1-2, the full variable domain is EPEVTQTPSHQVTQMGQEVILRCVPISNHLYFYWYRQILGQKVEFLVSFYNNEISEKSEIFDDQFSVERPDGSNFTLKIRSTKLEDSAMYFCASERGPLGYTFGSGTRLTVV.

Regarding this clone: This specimen includes other DNA sequences encoding the same CDR3. V and J are TRBV19 and TRBJ1-2; D is ambiguous. The CDR3 runs 12 residues. The germline V gene has CDR1 LNHDA and CDR2 SQIVND (reference sequence). Trimming left V 3 bases short and J 3 bases short, with 5 bases between. CDR3 amino acids: CASSIGDYGYTF. The CDR3 nucleotides are TGTGCCAGTAGTATCGGTGACTATGGCTACACCTTC.

This rearrangement joins TRBV29-1 to TRBJ2-1, with D perhaps TRBD2 (5 bases). CDR3 length equals 13 residues. Germline V CDR1 and CDR2: SQVTM, ANQGSEA. V lost 7 bases, J lost 0 bases, and 10 bases lay in between. The CDR3 here is CSAAEASYNEQFF. The CDR3, as DNA: TGCAGCGCCGCGGAGGCCTCCTACAATGAGCAGTTCTTC.

This clone has more than one count but fewer than ten. The V call is TRBV7-2, the J call TRBJ1-5; no firm D call. Per germline, CDR1 SGHTA and CDR2 FQGNSA. V was clipped by 3 bases and J by 4 bases, with 4 bases between them. The CDR3 length is 12 residues. The CDR3: CASSFMNQPQHF. The CDR3 bases are TGTGCCAGCAGCTTCATGAATCAGCCCCAGCATTTT. Complete variable domain (other parts from reference TRBV7-2 and TRBJ1-5): GAGVSQSPSNKVTEKGKDVELRCDPISGHTALYWYRQSLGQGLEFLIYFQGNSAPDKSGLPSDRFSAERTGGSVSTLTIQRTQQEDSAVYLCASSFMNQPQHFGDGTRLSIL.

This clone showed up just once. The gene calls are TRBV18 and TRBJ1-2; D gene ambiguous. The germline V gene encodes CDR1 KGHSH and CDR2 LQKENI. Trimming removed 4 bases from V and 7 bases from J, with 10 bases in between. The CDR3 extends over 12 amino acids. CDR3 bases: TGTGCCAGCTCACTAACAGATGGTGGCTACACCTTC. Its protein is CASSLTDGGYTF.